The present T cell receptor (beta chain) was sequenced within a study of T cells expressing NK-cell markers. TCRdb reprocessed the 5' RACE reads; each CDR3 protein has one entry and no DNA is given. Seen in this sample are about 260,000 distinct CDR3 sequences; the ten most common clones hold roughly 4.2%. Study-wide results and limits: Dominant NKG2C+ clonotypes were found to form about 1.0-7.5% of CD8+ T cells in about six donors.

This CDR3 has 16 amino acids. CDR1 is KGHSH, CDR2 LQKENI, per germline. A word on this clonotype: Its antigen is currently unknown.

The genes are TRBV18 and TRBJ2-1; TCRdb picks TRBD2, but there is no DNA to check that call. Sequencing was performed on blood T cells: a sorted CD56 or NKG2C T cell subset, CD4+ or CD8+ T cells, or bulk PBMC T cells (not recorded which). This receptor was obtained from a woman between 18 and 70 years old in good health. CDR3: CASSPWTSGISNEQFF.